This is a list of T cell receptor beta chains from one sample in a study of T cells after posttransplantation cyclophosphamide. Profiling relied on immunoSEQ multiplex PCR, and the TCRdb table lists in-frame clones only, not all of them. Seen here are about 21,000 clones, roughly 87% observed once, and the top ten hold roughly 6.6%. The sample consisted of PBMCs, taken after allogeneic stem cell transplant with posttransplant cyclophosphamide. These receptors all come from a female patient in her forties or fifties who received an allogeneic stem cell transplant from a related donor, was CMV-positive, and had no GVHD. Some T cells may arise from the graft donor. The CDR3 runs from the conserved cysteine through the conserved F or W. Each record gives: J gene, clone size, V gene, D gene, CDR3 protein, CDR3 DNA. D genes are given only for firm matches. Size is omitted from some rows. Given values are once, few, many or a class for expanded clones.

>TRBJ2-1|NA|TRBV5-1|TRBD2
CASSDRTSGRGYNEQFF
TGCGCCAGCAGCGATCGGACTAGCGGGAGGGGTTACAATGAGCAGTTCTTC
>TRBJ2-7|NA|TRBV5-1|TRBD1
CASSPGTETYEQYF
TGCGCCAGCAGCCCCGGGACAGAGACCTACGAGCAGTACTTC
>TRBJ2-1|NA|TRBV4-3|NA
CASGSGTGGSYNEQFF
TGCGCCAGCGGGTCCGGGACTGGTGGCTCCTACAATGAGCAGTTCTTC
>TRBJ1-2|once|TRBV29-1|NA
CSVGIGVEGYTF
TGCAGCGTGGGAATCGGGGTGGAAGGCTACACCTTC
>TRBJ1-2|NA|TRBV18|NA
CASSPTTGNYGYTF
TGTGCCAGCTCACCTACGACAGGCAACTATGGCTACACCTTC
>TRBJ2-1|NA|TRBV9|NA
CASSVGTNSYNEQFF
TGTGCCAGCAGCGTAGGGACAAACTCCTACAATGAGCAGTTCTTC
>TRBJ2-1|NA|TRBV11-2|TRBD2
CASSQPGLAGGRDEQFF
TGTGCCAGCAGCCAACCGGGACTAGCGGGAGGGAGAGATGAGCAGTTCTTC
>TRBJ1-1|NA|TRBV5-1|NA
CASSYGTLALNTEAFF
TGCGCCAGCAGCTACGGGACTCTTGCCCTGAACACTGAAGCTTTCTTT
>TRBJ2-3|NA|TRBV28|TRBD2
CASKEVGGAWTDTQYF
TGTGCCAGCAAGGAGGTCGGGGGGGCTTGGACAGATACGCAGTATTTT
>TRBJ2-7|NA|TRBV11-2|NA
CASSHTGEQYF
TGTGCCAGCAGCCATACAGGCGAGCAGTACTTC
>TRBJ2-1|NA|TRBV6-5|NA
CASSYSRGFNEQFF
TGTGCCAGCAGTTACTCCAGGGGCTTCAATGAGCAGTTCTTC
>TRBJ1-4|NA|TRBV29-1|NA
CSVADEKLFF
TGCAGCGTGGCTGATGAAAAACTGTTTTTT
>TRBJ2-5|NA|TRBV5-4|NA
CASSLLNRAETQYF
TGTGCCAGCAGCTTGCTCAACAGGGCAGAGACCCAGTACTTC
>TRBJ2-2|NA|TRBV10-3|NA
CAISGGMADSNTGELFF
TGTGCCATCAGTGGGGGTATGGCGGACTCGAACACCGGGGAGCTGTTTTTT
>TRBJ2-5|NA|TRBV27|TRBD1
CASSLTGVKTQYF
TGTGCCAGCAGTTTAACAGGGGTGAAGACCCAGTACTTC
>TRBJ2-1|NA|TRBV29-1|NA
CSAPFSGSYNEQFF
TGCAGCGCCCCGTTCTCGGGGAGTTACAATGAGCAGTTCTTC
>TRBJ2-7|NA|TRBV28|NA
CASSFQGMKQYF
TGTGCCAGCAGTTTTCAGGGGATGAAGCAGTACTTC
>TRBJ2-3|NA|TRBV14|NA
CASSHSGTDTQYF
TGTGCCAGCAGCCACTCCGGGACAGATACGCAGTATTTT
>TRBJ2-7|NA|TRBV30|TRBD2
CAWMSSGGHEQYF
TGTGCCTGGATGTCCTCGGGGGGTCACGAGCAGTACTTC
>TRBJ1-5|NA|TRBV4-1|TRBD1
CASSQVTGSRQPQHF
TGCGCCAGCAGCCAGGTGACAGGGTCCAGGCAGCCCCAGCATTTT
>TRBJ2-5|NA|TRBV5-5|NA
CASSLGQFETQYF
TGTGCCAGCAGCTTGGGCCAGTTTGAGACCCAGTACTTC
>TRBJ2-1|NA|TRBV2|NA
CASSEQAGPYNEQFF
TGTGCCAGCAGTGAACAGGCAGGCCCATACAATGAGCAGTTCTTC
>TRBJ1-5|NA|TRBV6-6|NA
CASSSTSNQPQHF
TGTGCCAGCAGCTCGACAAGCAATCAGCCCCAGCATTTT
>TRBJ2-7|NA|TRBV28|TRBD2
CASSGSTSGKWYEQYF
TGTGCCAGCTCCGGGTCGACTAGCGGAAAATGGTACGAGCAGTACTTC
>TRBJ2-7|NA|TRBV6-1|TRBD2
CASSPGGSLPYEQYF
TGTGCCAGCAGTCCGGGAGGGTCCTTGCCCTACGAGCAGTACTTC
>TRBJ2-7|NA|TRBV7-2|NA
CASSWRSGEGAYEQYF
TGTGCCAGCAGCTGGAGGTCAGGGGAGGGAGCCTACGAGCAGTACTTC
>TRBJ2-7|NA|TRBV7-2|TRBD1
CASSSTGNEQYF
TGTGCCAGCAGCTCGACAGGGAACGAGCAGTACTTC
>TRBJ2-2|NA|TRBV5-4|NA
CASSLVDMNTGELFF
TGTGCCAGCAGCTTGGTAGATATGAACACCGGGGAGCTGTTTTTT
>TRBJ2-1|NA|TRBV29-1|TRBD2
CSVGGAGGTYNEQFF
TGCAGCGTTGGGGGAGCGGGGGGGACGTACAATGAGCAGTTCTTC
>TRBJ2-5|NA|TRBV7-9|NA
CASSLNSGVETQYF
TGTGCCAGCAGCTTGAATTCGGGAGTTGAGACCCAGTACTTC
>TRBJ2-7|once|TRBV27|TRBD2
CASSLLAGPSYEQYF
TGTGCCAGCAGCCTACTAGCGGGACCTTCCTACGAGCAGTACTTC
>TRBJ1-1|NA|TRBV28|NA
CASSLNRAEAFF
TGTGCCAGCAGTTTAAACAGAGCCGAAGCTTTCTTT
>TRBJ1-1|NA|TRBV11-2|NA
CASSLYEAFF
TGTGCCAGCAGCTTATATGAAGCTTTCTTT
>TRBJ2-1|NA|TRBV9|TRBD2
CASSPAWGGRAHEQFF
TGTGCCAGCAGCCCAGCCTGGGGCGGGAGGGCGCATGAGCAGTTCTTC
>TRBJ2-3|NA|TRBV19|NA
CASAWTVTDTQYF
TGTGCCAGCGCCTGGACTGTAACAGATACGCAGTATTTT
>TRBJ2-5|NA|TRBV7-2|TRBD1
CASSHASQGAVETQYF
TGTGCCAGCAGCCATGCCTCACAGGGGGCGGTGGAGACCCAGTACTTC
>TRBJ2-7|once|TRBV19|TRBD1
CASSIVTGAPYEQYF
TGTGCCAGTAGTATAGTGACAGGGGCCCCCTACGAGCAGTACTTC
>TRBJ2-3|NA|TRBV5-6|TRBD2
CASSLAGGRAGADTQYF
TGTGCCAGCAGCTTGGCGGGCGGGAGGGCCGGGGCAGATACGCAGTATTTT
>TRBJ2-1|NA|TRBV11-2|TRBD2
CASSPRLAGGSYNEQFF
TGTGCCAGCAGCCCTCGACTAGCGGGAGGGTCCTACAATGAGCAGTTCTTC
>TRBJ2-7|NA|TRBV10-1|TRBD2
CASSESSLGASGRIYEQYF
TGCGCCAGCAGTGAGTCAAGTTTGGGGGCTAGCGGGAGAATCTACGAGCAGTACTTC
>TRBJ1-1|NA|TRBV10-3|NA
CAISAARESTEAFF
TGTGCCATCAGTGCAGCTCGGGAAAGCACTGAAGCTTTCTTT
>TRBJ2-4|NA|TRBV5-1|NA
CASSLGQDYPRNIQYF
TGCGCCAGCAGCTTGGGGCAGGACTACCCAAGAAACATTCAGTACTTC
>TRBJ2-7|NA|TRBV7-8|NA
CASSQPAREQYF
TGTGCCAGCAGCCAACCCGCACGGGAGCAGTACTTC
>TRBJ2-1|once|TRBV7-2|TRBD2
CASRSPGLLYNEQFF
TGTGCCAGCAGGAGCCCGGGACTACTTTACAATGAGCAGTTCTTC
>TRBJ1-5|NA|TRBV6-1|NA
CASSEGPGGGGSNQPQHF
TGTGCCAGCAGTGAAGGGCCGGGGGGAGGGGGTAGCAATCAGCCCCAGCATTTT
>TRBJ2-2|NA|TRBV2|NA
CASTPGLEGGELFF
TGTGCCAGCACTCCCGGACTTGAAGGCGGGGAGCTGTTTTTT
>TRBJ1-1|NA|TRBV5-1|NA
CASSLSGYTEAFF
TGCGCCAGCAGCTTGTCAGGCTACACTGAAGCTTTCTTT
>TRBJ1-2|NA|TRBV6-5|TRBD1
CASSPQGTGGYTF
TGTGCCAGCAGCCCACAGGGGACGGGAGGCTACACCTTC
>TRBJ1-2|NA|TRBV7-9|NA
CASSLEGLGGYTF
TGTGCCAGCAGCTTAGAGGGGCTTGGAGGCTACACCTTC
>TRBJ2-7|NA|TRBV27|TRBD2
CASSSFSGRASSSYEQYF
TGTGCCAGCAGTTCCTTTAGCGGGAGGGCCTCCAGCTCCTACGAGCAGTACTTC
>TRBJ2-3|NA|TRBV27|TRBD2
CASSRAPEGLAADTQYF
TGTGCCAGCAGTCGGGCCCCTGAGGGACTAGCGGCAGATACGCAGTATTTT
>TRBJ2-7|NA|TRBV9|TRBD2
CASSVSGGPSGRYEQYF
TGTGCCAGCAGCGTATCGGGGGGGCCTAGCGGGAGGTACGAGCAGTACTTC
>TRBJ1-4|NA|TRBV19|TRBD1
CASSIGEGAGEKLFF
TGTGCCAGTAGTATCGGAGAGGGGGCCGGTGAAAAACTGTTTTTT
>TRBJ2-7|NA|TRBV9|TRBD1
CASSEGTGNGYEQYF
TGTGCCAGCAGTGAGGGGACAGGGAATGGCTACGAGCAGTACTTC
>TRBJ2-3|NA|TRBV6-5|NA
CASSLTADTQYF
TGTGCCAGCAGTTTGACAGCAGATACGCAGTATTTT
>TRBJ1-2|NA|TRBV9|NA
CASSVVPPLYGYTF
TGTGCCAGCAGCGTAGTTCCCCCCCTCTATGGCTACACCTTC
>TRBJ2-5|once|TRBV6-5|TRBD2
CASQTPREREQYF
TGTGCCAGTCAGACTCCACGGGAGCGGGAGCAGTACTTC
>TRBJ2-5|NA|TRBV7-3|NA
CASSLLGQGGETQYF
TGTGCCAGCAGCTTATTGGGGCAGGGAGGAGAGACCCAGTACTTC